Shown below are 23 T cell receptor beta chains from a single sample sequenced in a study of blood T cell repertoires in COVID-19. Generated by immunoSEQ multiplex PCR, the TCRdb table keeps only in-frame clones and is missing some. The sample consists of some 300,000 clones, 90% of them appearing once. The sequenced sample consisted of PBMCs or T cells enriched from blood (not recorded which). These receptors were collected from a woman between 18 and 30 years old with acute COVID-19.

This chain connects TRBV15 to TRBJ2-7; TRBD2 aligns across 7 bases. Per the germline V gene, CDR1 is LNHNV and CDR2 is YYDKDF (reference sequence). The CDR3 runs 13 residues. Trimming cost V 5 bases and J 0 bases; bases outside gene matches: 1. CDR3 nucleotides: TGTGCCACCAGCGGGGACTACTCCTACGAGCAGTACTTC. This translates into CATSGDYSYEQYF.

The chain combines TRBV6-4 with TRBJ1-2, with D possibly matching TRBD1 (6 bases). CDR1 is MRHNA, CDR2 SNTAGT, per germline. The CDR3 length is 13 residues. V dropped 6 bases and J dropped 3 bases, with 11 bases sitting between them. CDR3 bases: TGTGCCAGCAGAGCCGGGACACACTATGGCTACACCTTC. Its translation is CASRAGTHYGYTF.

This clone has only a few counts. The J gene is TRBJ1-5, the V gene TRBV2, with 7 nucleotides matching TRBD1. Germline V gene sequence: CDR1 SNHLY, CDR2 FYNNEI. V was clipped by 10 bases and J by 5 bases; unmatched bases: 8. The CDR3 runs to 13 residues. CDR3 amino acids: CATDDRADQPQHF. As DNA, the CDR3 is TGTGCCACTGACGACAGGGCGGATCAGCCCCAGCATTTT.

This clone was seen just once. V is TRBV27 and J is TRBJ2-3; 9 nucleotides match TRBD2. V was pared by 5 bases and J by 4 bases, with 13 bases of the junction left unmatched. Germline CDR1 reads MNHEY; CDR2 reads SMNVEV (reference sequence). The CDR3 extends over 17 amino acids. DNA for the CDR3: TGTGCCAGCAGTCCAAACGGAGCGGGAGGACTCGCAGATACGCAGTATTTT. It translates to CASSPNGAGGLADTQYF.

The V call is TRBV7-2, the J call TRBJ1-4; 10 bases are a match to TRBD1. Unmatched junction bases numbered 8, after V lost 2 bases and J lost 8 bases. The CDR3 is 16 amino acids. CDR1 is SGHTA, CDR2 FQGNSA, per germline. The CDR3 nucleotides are TGTGCCAGCAGCTTACGACAGGGGGCCCATTGGGAAAAACTGTTTTTT. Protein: CASSLRQGAHWEKLFF. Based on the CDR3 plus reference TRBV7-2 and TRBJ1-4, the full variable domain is GAGVSQSPSNKVTEKGKDVELRCDPISGHTALYWYRQSLGQGLEFLIYFQGNSAPDKSGLPSDRFSAERTGGSVSTLTIQRTQQEDSAVYLCASSLRQGAHWEKLFFGSGTQLSVL.

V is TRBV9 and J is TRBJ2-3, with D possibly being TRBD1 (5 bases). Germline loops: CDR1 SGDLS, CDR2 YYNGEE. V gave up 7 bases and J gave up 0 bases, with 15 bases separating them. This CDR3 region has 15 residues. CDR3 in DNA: TGTGCCAGCGGATTTGCCGGACATAGCACAGATACGCAGTATTTT. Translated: CASGFAGHSTDTQYF. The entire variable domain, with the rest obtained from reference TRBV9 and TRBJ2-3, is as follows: DSGVTQTPKHLITATGQRVTLRCSPRSGDLSVYWYQQSLDQGLQFLIQYYNGEERAKGNILERFSAQQFPDLHSELNLSSLELGDSALYFCASGFAGHSTDTQYFGPGTRLTVL.

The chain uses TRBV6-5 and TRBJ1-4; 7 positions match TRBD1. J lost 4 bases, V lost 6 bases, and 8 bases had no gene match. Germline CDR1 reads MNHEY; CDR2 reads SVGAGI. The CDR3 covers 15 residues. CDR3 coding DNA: TGTGCCAGCAGCCTCGACAGGGTTGGTAATGAAAAACTGTTTTTT. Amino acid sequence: CASSLDRVGNEKLFF.

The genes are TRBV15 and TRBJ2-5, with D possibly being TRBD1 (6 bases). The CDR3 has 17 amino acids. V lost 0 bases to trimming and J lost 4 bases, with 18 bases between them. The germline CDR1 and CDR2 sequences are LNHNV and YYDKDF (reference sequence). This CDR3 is CATSRDLYGQGGETQYF. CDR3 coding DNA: TGTGCCACCAGCAGAGATCTCTACGGACAAGGGGGAGAGACCCAGTACTTC.

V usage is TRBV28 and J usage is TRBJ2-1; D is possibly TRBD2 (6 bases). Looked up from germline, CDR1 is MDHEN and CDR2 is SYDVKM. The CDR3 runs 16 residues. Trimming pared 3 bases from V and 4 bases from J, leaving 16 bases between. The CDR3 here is CASSFYGAGSYNEQFF. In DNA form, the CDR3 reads TGTGCCAGCAGTTTTTACGGAGCGGGTTCTTACAATGAGCAGTTCTTC.

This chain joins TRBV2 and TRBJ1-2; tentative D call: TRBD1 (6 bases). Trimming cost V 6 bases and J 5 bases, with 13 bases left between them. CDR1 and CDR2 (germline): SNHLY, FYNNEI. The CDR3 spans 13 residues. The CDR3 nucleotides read TGTGCCAGCAGGGACAGCCTAAAATATGGCTACACCTTC. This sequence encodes CASRDSLKYGYTF.

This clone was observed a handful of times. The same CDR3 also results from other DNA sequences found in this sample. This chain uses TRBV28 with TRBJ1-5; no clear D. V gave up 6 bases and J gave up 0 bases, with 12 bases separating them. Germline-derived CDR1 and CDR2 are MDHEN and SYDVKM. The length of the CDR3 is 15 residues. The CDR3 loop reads CASSLGGPSNQPQHF. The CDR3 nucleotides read TGTGCCAGCAGCCTAGGCGGCCCTAGCAATCAGCCCCAGCATTTT.

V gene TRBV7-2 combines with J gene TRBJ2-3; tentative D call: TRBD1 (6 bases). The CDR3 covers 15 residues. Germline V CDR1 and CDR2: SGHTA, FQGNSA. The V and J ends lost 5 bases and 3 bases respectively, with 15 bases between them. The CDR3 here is CASSRSSDRTDTQYF. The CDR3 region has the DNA TGTGCCAGCAGCCGCTCGTCGGACAGAACAGATACGCAGTATTTT.

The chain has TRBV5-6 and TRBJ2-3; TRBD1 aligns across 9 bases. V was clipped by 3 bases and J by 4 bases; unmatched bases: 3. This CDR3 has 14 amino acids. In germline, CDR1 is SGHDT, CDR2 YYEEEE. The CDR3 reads CASSWGQGADTQYF. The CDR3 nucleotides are TGTGCCAGCAGCTGGGGACAGGGAGCAGATACGCAGTATTTT.

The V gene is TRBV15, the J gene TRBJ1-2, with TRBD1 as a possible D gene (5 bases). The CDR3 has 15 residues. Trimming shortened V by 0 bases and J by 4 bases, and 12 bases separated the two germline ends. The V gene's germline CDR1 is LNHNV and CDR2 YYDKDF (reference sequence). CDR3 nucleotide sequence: TGTGCCACCAGCAGAGATTTTGGGGGAGGCTATGGCTACACCTTC. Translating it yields CATSRDFGGGYGYTF.

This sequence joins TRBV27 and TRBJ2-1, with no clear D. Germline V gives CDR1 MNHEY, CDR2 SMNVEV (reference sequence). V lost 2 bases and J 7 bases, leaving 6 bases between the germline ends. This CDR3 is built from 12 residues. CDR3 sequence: CASSLGANEQFF. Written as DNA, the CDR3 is TGTGCCAGCAGTTTAGGAGCAAATGAGCAGTTCTTC.

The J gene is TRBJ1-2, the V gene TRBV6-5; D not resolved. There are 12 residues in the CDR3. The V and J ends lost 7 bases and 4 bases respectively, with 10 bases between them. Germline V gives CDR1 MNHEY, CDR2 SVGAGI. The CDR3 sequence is CASTEPPYGYTF. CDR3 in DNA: TGTGCCAGCACGGAGCCTCCCTATGGCTACACCTTC.

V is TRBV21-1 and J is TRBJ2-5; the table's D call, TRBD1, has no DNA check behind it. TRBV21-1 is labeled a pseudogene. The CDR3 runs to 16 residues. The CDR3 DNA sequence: TGTGCCAGCCGGGTCCAACAGGGCTGGGTACAAGAGACCCAGTACTTC. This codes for CASRVQQGWVQETQYF.

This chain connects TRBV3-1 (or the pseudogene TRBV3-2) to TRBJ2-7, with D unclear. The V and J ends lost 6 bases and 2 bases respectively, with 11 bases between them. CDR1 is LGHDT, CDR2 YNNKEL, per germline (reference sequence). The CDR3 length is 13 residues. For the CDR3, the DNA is TGTGCCAGCAGGAGTAGTTCTACCTACGAGCAGTACTTC. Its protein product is CASRSSSTYEQYF.

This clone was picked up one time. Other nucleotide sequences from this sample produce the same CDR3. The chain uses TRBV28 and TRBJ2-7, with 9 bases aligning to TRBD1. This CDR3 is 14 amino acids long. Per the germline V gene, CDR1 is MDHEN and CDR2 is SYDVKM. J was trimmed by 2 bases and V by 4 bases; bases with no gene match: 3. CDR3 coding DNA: TGTGCCAGCAGTTCGGGACAGGGCCCCTACGAGCAGTACTTC. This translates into CASSSGQGPYEQYF.

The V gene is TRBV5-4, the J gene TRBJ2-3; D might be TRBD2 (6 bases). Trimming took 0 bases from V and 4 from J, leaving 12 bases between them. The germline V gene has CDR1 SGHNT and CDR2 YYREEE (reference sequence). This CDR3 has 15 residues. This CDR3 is CASSLGAGEADTQYF. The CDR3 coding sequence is TGTGCCAGCAGCTTGGGAGCGGGTGAGGCAGATACGCAGTATTTT.

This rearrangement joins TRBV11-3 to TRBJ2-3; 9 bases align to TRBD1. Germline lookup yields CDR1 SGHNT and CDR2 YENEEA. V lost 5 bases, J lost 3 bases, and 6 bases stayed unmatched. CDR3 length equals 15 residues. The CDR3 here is CASSQGQGRTDTQYF. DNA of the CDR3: TGTGCCAGCAGCCAGGGACAGGGTCGTACAGATACGCAGTATTTT.

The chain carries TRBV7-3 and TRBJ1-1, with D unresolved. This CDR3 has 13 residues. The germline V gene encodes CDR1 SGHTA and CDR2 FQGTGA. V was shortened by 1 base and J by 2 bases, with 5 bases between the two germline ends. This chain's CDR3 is CASSLSRNTEAFF. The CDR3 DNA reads TGTGCCAGCAGCTTAAGCAGAAACACTGAAGCTTTCTTT.

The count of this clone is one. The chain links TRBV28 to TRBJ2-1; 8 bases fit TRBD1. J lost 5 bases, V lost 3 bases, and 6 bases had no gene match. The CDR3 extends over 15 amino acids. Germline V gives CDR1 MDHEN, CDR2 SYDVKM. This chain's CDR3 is CASSFLDRVNNEQFF. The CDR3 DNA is TGTGCCAGCAGTTTTCTGGACAGGGTAAACAATGAGCAGTTCTTC. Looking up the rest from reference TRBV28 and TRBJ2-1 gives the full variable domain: DVKVTQSSRYLVKRTGEKVFLECVQDMDHENMFWYRQDPGLGLRLIYFSYDVKMKEKGDIPEGYSVSREKKERFSLILESASTNQTSMYLCASSFLDRVNNEQFFGPGTRLTVL.